The source of this T cell receptor beta chain is a study of blood T cell repertoires in COVID-19. Authors' methods: Amplification of reference gene primers provided the estimated nucleated cell counts. Sequencing used immunoSEQ multiplex PCR; TCRdb keeps in-frame clones, though not all of them. That table furnishes V, J and clone size, whereas the DNA furnished D and trimming. This sample yields hundreds of thousands of clones, of which about 89% are seen a single time; more than 1% belongs to the top ten. Between the trimmed V and J ends, which lost 2 bases and 7 bases, there was a span of 9 bases. From germline, CDR1 is MNHEY and CDR2 SVGAGI. There are 13 residues in the CDR3.

Sequencing used peripheral blood. This chain links TRBV6-5 with TRBJ1-5; maybe TRBD1 (5 bases). The clonotype originates from a man aged 35 to 55 with acute or convalescent COVID-19. The CDR3 nucleotides read TGTGCCAGCAGTTACCGGGGGGAACAGCCCCAGCATTTT. Residues: CASSYRGEQPQHF.